Below are 16 T cell receptor beta chains sequenced from a single sample in a study of blood T cells in healthy people across ages (dated by TCRdb to about 2015). Libraries came from 5' RACE. The second PCR ran for roughly 6 to 11 cycles and used a J-beta primer mix along with a sample-barcoded 5' primer. The raw public reads went through TCRdb reprocessing: fastp at Q25, MiXCR clone calling, in-frame beta chains kept. Merged by CDR3 protein, the rows form single entries marked with the most common genes and DNA. This sample is represented by some 1,800,000 distinct CDR3 sequences; approximately 40% of them were singletons. The ten largest clones add up to about 23% of the sample. Sequenced sample: blood. These receptors all come from a human donor in good health.

This clonotype was found a few times. The chain recombines TRBV5-6 with TRBJ2-5; D remains unclear. Per germline, CDR1 SGHDT and CDR2 YYEEEE. The V end lost 3 bases, the J end lost 2 bases, and 11 bases lay between the germline ends. The CDR3 sequence is 14 residues long. CDR3 DNA: TGTGCCAGCAGCTCTTCGGACGGGCAAGAGACCCAGTACTTC. It specifies CASSSSDGQETQYF.

V usage is TRBV4-1 and J usage is TRBJ1-6, with TRBD1 identical over 9 bases. After removal of 1 base from V and 9 bases from J, the junction contained 4 bases not matched to a gene. Germline V lookup: CDR1 MGHRA, CDR2 YSYEKL. The CDR3 sequence is 15 residues long. The CDR3 bases are TGCGCCAGCAGCCAAGCCTGGGACAGGGTTTCACCCCTCCACTTT. This encodes CASSQAWDRVSPLHF.

V gene TRBV7-8 combines with J gene TRBJ1-1; possibly TRBD1 for D (6 bases). The CDR3 is 14 amino acids. V lost 4 bases, J lost 2 bases, and 11 bases lay in between. CDR1 SGHVS and CDR2 FQNEAQ come from the germline V gene. The CDR3 region has the DNA TGTGCCAGCAGCTGGATGGACAGCAACACTGAAGCTTTCTTT. Translation: CASSWMDSNTEAFF.

This clonotype was observed a few times. The gene calls are TRBV3-1 and TRBJ2-7; D perhaps matches TRBD2 (6 bases). CDR1 LGHDT and CDR2 YNNKEL come from the germline V gene (reference sequence). This CDR3 contains 15 residues. V lost 4 bases to trimming and J lost 3 bases, with 16 bases between them. Here the CDR3 DNA reads TGTGCCAGCAGCCCCACTATCCAGGGACTCTACGAGCAGTACTTC. Its protein product is CASSPTIQGLYEQYF.

J is TRBJ2-7 and V is TRBV29-1; 10 bases are a match to TRBD1. V was clipped by 6 bases and J by 9 bases; unmatched bases: 8. Germline values: CDR1 SQVTM, CDR2 ANQGSEA. This CDR3 spans 12 amino acids. The CDR3 DNA reads as TGCAGCGTCGGGACAGGGGATTTCGGGCAGTACTTC. This translates into CSVGTGDFGQYF.

This clonotype was counted between two and nine times. The J gene is TRBJ2-1, the V gene TRBV11-2; 7 nucleotides match TRBD2. The CDR3 spans 13 residues. J was trimmed by 7 bases and V by 5 bases; bases with no gene match: 5. The germline gives CDR1 SGHAT, CDR2 FQNNGV. The CDR3 DNA is TGTGCCAGCAGCGGGGGGGTGGGAAATGAGCAGTTCTTC. Amino acids: CASSGGVGNEQFF.

This clonotype was seen more than once but under ten times. The rearrangement joins TRBV7-2 to TRBJ1-2; D gene unclear. This CDR3 contains 13 residues. Germline CDR1 is SGHTA and CDR2 is FQGNSA. V gave up 5 bases and J gave up 8 bases, with 15 bases separating them. The CDR3 is CASSAPRTYGYTF. The CDR3 coding sequence is TGTGCCAGCAGCGCCCCAAGAACATACGGCTACACCTTC. Based on the CDR3 plus reference TRBV7-2 and TRBJ1-2, the full variable domain is GAGVSQSPSNKVTEKGKDVELRCDPISGHTALYWYRQSLGQGLEFLIYFQGNSAPDKSGLPSDRFSAERTGGSVSTLTIQRTQQEDSAVYLCASSAPRTYGYTFGSGTRLTVV.

The chain links TRBV28 to TRBJ2-7; D gene ambiguous. With the DNA end fitting TRBJ2-5 better, the J assignment may be wrong. The germline gives CDR1 MDHEN, CDR2 SYDVKM. This CDR3 contains 15 residues. CDR3 region: CASSYTWTEQETQYF. The DNA of the CDR3 is TGTGCCAGCAGTTATACCTGGACGGAACAAGAGACCCAGTACTTC.

At least ten counts were recorded for this clonotype. The chain combines TRBV18 with TRBJ2-1; TRBD2 agrees at 7 bases. This CDR3 has 15 residues. Germline V CDR1 and CDR2: KGHSH, LQKENI. Trimming cost V 1 base and J 5 bases; bases outside gene matches: 5. The CDR3 DNA follows: TGTGCCAGCTCACCACGCGGGGGTGCGAACAATGAGCAGTTCTTC. Its protein is CASSPRGGANNEQFF.

The chain carries TRBV29-1 and TRBJ2-1; D is possibly TRBD1 or TRBD2 (6 bases each). This CDR3 region has 13 residues. Germline CDR1 is SQVTM and CDR2 is ANQGSEA. The CDR3 protein is CSGSGGQSNEQFF. In DNA, the CDR3 is TGCAGTGGGTCCGGGGGACAATCCAATGAGCAGTTCTTC.

This clonotype has a handful of counts. This rearrangement joins TRBV21-1 to TRBJ2-5; TRBD1 is the table's D call and was not checked against the DNA. TRBV21-1 corresponds to a pseudogene. This CDR3 is built from 15 residues. This CDR3 reads CASSPRDRRQETQYF. The CDR3 nucleotides read TGTGCCAGCAGCCCTCGGGACAGGAGACAAGAGACCCAGTACTTC.

The chain employs TRBV29-1 and TRBJ2-5; no firm D call. Trimming left V 3 bases short and J 5 bases short, with 7 bases between. Germline-derived CDR1 and CDR2 are SQVTM and ANQGSEA. The CDR3 covers 11 residues. In DNA, the CDR3 is TGCAGCGTTGACTATAGGGAGACCCAGTACTTC. It is translated as CSVDYRETQYF.

The J gene is TRBJ1-2, the V gene TRBV7-2, with a weak D call TRBD1 (5 bases). Germline V gives CDR1 SGHTA, CDR2 FQGNSA. This CDR3 region has 13 residues. Trimming took off 5 bases at V and 8 bases at J, with 15 bases between the two ends. The CDR3 loop reads CASSPTASSGYTF. The CDR3 region has the DNA TGTGCCAGCAGCCCGACAGCATCGTCGGGCTACACCTTC.

In its sample, this clonotype was seen a few times. The chain employs TRBV29-1 and TRBJ2-1; D is perhaps TRBD1 or TRBD2 (5 bases each). Per germline, CDR1 SQVTM and CDR2 ANQGSEA. Trimming shortened V by 0 bases and J by 10 bases, and 10 bases separated the two germline ends. This CDR3 region has 12 residues. The CDR3 is CSVEEQEAEQFF. The DNA of the CDR3 is TGCAGCGTTGAAGAACAGGAGGCGGAGCAGTTCTTC.

J is TRBJ1-5 and V is TRBV4-2; 8 positions agree with TRBD1. The CDR3 runs 17 residues. CDR1 and CDR2 (germline): LGHNA, YNFKEQ. With 0 bases clipped from V and 6 bases from J, the junction kept 10 bases outside the gene matches. The CDR3 spells CASSQDYNRGDFQPQHF. The CDR3 nucleotides are TGTGCCAGCAGCCAAGATTACAACAGGGGGGATTTTCAGCCCCAGCATTTT.

The chain couples TRBV6-2 or TRBV6-3 to TRBJ1-1, with TRBD1 identical over 8 bases. Germline V lookup: CDR1 MNHEY, CDR2 SVGEGT. The CDR3 sequence is 15 residues long. With 5 bases clipped from V and 3 bases from J, the junction kept 8 bases outside the gene matches. The CDR3 spells CASSPQGDQDTEAFF. The CDR3 coding sequence is TGTGCCAGCAGTCCACAGGGGGATCAGGACACTGAAGCTTTCTTT.